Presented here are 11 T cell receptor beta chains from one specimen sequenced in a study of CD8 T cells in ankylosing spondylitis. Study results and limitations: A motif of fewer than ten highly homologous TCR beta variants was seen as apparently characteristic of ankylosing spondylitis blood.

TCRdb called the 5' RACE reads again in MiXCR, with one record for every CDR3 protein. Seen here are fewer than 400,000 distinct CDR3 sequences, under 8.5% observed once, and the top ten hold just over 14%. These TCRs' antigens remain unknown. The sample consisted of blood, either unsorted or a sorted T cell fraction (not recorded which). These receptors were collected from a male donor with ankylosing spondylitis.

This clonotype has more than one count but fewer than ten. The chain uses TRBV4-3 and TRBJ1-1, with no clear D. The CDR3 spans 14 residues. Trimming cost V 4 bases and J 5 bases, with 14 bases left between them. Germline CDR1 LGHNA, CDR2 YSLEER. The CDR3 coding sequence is TGCGCCAGCAGCCCCCGTCTAGTAGGAACTGAAGCTTTCTTT. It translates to CASSPRLVGTEAFF.

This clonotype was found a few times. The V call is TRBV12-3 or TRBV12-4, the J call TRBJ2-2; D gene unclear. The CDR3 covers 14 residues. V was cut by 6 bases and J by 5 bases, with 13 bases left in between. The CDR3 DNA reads TGTGCCAGCAGGTCGACCGGTCGGACCGGGGAGCTGTTTTTT. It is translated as CASRSTGRTGELFF.

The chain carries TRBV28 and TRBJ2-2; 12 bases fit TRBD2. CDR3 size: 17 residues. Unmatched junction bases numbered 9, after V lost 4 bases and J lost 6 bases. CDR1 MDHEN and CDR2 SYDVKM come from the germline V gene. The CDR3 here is CASSSFRLAGEAGELFF. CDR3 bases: TGTGCCAGCAGTTCCTTTCGACTAGCGGGAGAGGCCGGGGAGCTGTTTTTT.

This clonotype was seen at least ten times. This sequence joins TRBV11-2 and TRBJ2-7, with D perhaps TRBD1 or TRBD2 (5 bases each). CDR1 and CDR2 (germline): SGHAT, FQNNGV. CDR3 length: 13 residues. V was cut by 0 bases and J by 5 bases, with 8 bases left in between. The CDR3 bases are TGTGCCAGCAGCTTAGATCGGGGACACGAGCAGTACTTC. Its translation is CASSLDRGHEQYF.

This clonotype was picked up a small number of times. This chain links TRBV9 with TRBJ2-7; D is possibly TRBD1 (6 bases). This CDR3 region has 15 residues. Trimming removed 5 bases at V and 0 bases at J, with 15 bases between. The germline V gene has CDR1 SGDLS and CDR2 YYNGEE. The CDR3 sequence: CASSEGTSISYEQYF. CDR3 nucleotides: TGTGCCAGCAGTGAAGGGACATCGATCTCCTACGAGCAGTACTTC.

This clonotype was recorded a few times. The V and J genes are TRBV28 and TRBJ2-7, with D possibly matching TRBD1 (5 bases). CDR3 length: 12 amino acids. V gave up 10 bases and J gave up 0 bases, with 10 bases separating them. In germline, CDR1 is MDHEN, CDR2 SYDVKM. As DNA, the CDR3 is TGTGCCACCGACAGTAGCTCCTACGAGCAGTACTTC. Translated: CATDSSSYEQYF.

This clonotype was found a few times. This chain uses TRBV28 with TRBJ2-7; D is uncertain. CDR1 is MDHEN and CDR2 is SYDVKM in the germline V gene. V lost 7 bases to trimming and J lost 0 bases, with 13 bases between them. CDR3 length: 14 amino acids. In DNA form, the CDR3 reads TGTGCCAGCAACAACACGCCGAACTCCTACGAGCAGTACTTC. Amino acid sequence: CASNNTPNSYEQYF.

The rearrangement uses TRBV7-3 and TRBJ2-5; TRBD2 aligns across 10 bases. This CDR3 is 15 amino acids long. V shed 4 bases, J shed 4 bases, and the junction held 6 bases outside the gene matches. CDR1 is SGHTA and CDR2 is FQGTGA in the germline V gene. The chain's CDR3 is CASSSLAGVGETQYF. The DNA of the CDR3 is TGTGCCAGCAGCTCCCTAGCGGGAGTAGGAGAGACCCAGTACTTC.

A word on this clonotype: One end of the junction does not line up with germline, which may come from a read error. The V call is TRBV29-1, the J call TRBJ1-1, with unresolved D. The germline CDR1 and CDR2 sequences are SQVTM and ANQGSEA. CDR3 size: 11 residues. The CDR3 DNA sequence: TGCAGCGCTGAAAAGAACACTGAAGCTTTCTTT. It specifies CSAEKNTEAFF.

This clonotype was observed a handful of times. CDR3 coding DNA: TGTGCTAGTGGTTTGGTCTTGGACATACTGCGGGGCACAGATACGCAGTATTTT. Encoded protein: CASGLVLDILRGTDTQYF. This sequence joins TRBV12-5 and TRBJ2-3; D may match TRBD1 or TRBD2 (5 bases each). CDR1 and CDR2 (germline): LGHNT, FRNRAP. The length of the CDR3 is 18 residues. V gave up 0 bases and J gave up 1 base, with 17 bases separating them.

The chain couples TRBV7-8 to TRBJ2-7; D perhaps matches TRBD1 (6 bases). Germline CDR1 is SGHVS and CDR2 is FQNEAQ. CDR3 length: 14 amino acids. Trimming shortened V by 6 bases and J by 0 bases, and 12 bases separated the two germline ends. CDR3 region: CASSFGTTSYEQYF. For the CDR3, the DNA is TGTGCCAGCAGTTTCGGGACAACCTCCTACGAGCAGTACTTC.